The clone carrying this T cell receptor (beta chain) was counted once. The antigen remains undetermined. Some clones are missing from TCRdb's copy, which holds only in-frame ones; the method was immunoSEQ multiplex PCR. Of about 1,800,000 clones listed, roughly 95% are singletons. The naive CD8 population came from CD45RO-negative cells selected for CCR7, without terminally differentiated effector memory CD45RA+ cells. These data are taken from a study of shared clonotypes between healthy human individuals. Study background: Per donor, three plates held CD4 naive cells, three held CD4 memory, two held CD8 naive and one held CD8 memory.

Study findings and constraints: Among donors, the sharing of clonotypes was expected to be influenced by sequencing depth.

The CDR3 runs 15 residues. The germline CDR1 and CDR2 sequences are MNHEY and SMNVEV (reference sequence). V shed 6 bases, J shed 3 bases, and the junction held 8 bases outside the gene matches. The source material was naive CD8+ T cells sorted from blood. The origin of this receptor is a man aged 18-30 years in good health. The rearrangement joins TRBV27 to TRBJ2-1; 7 bases are a match to TRBD1. The CDR3 sequence: CASRPGQEFYNEQFF. CDR3 DNA: TGTGCCAGCAGGCCAGGACAGGAGTTCTACAATGAGCAGTTCTTC.